Detailed here is one TCR beta chain. Its antigen is unidentified. Trimming pared 3 bases from V and 8 bases from J, leaving 17 bases between. Germline assignment: CDR1 SGDLS and CDR2 YYNGEE. There are 14 residues in the CDR3. The data derive from a study of shared clonotypes between healthy human individuals. The DNA input per sorted-subset replicate PCR was roughly 180 ng, corresponding to 32,000 or so T cell genomes. Clones were sequenced by immunoSEQ multiplex PCR, and TCRdb holds only the in-frame ones, with some missing. The data contain a few hundred thousand clones, 90% to 97% of them singletons. The study, taken as a whole, reports: The small donor group covered limited genetic and exposure diversity.

This rearrangement joins TRBV9 to TRBJ1-2; no reliable D call. The receptor was isolated from a man under 40 in good health. Sequencing was done on a sample of memory CD8+ T cells sorted from blood. The subset: CD45RO+ cells pooled with CCR7-negative TemRA cells. The CDR3 DNA reads TGTGCCAGCAGCGGGACCGGAGGGAAGGGAGGCTACACCTTC. Its translation: CASSGTGGKGGYTF.